This T cell receptor (beta chain) comes out of a study of blood T cells in healthy people across ages. V was pared by 3 bases and J by 4 bases, with 10 bases of the junction left unmatched. The CDR3 runs 15 residues. CDR1 and CDR2 (germline): DFQATT, SNEGSKA (reference sequence). For the second PCR, which ran for about 7 to 11 cycles, a sample-barcoded 5' primer and a J-beta primer mix were used. TCRdb reanalysed the 5' RACE reads using MiXCR and keeps one entry per CDR3 protein. The data contain around 780,000 distinct CDR3 sequences, about a quarter of them seen just once; the ten biggest clones take up about 3%. In addition, the sample was reused for a study of T cells of mothers and their children.

This receptor was taken from a boy younger than 18 in good health. The sequenced material came from blood. This chain connects TRBV20-1 to TRBJ2-3; 7 bases line up with TRBD2. CDR3 sequence: CSARGGITSSDTQYF. In DNA form, the CDR3 reads TGCAGTGCTAGGGGGGGGATAACTAGCTCAGATACGCAGTATTTT.